Shown below are 14 T cell receptor beta chains from a single sample sequenced in a study of molecular identifiers for immune sequencing clone quantification. TCRdb redid the calling of the PCR reads with MiXCR, one entry per CDR3 protein. There are about 320,000 distinct CDR3 sequences in the sample; about 20% occur only once, and about 0.81% lies in the top ten. Sequences were obtained from naive CD8+ T cells from blood, with Jurkat cell RNA spiked in. Subset indicated: FACS-sorted CD8+CD4-CCR7+CD45RA+ naive T cells. These receptors were taken from a human donor in good health. Some libraries in this study had Jurkat cell RNA spiked in.

This clonotype was detected ten times or more. V and J are TRBV7-9 and TRBJ1-5; tentative D call: TRBD1 (5 bases). In germline, CDR1 is SEHNR, CDR2 FQNEAQ (reference sequence). CDR3 length equals 16 residues. With 1 base removed from V and 5 bases from J, the gap between germline ends came to 15 bases. CDR3 DNA sequence: TGTGCCAGCAGCTTAGACGAGGCAGGGATTGATCAGCCCCAGCATTTT. Its translation is CASSLDEAGIDQPQHF.

Points on this clonotype: A much larger clone differs from this one at a single base, so this may be a read error. V usage is TRBV4-3 and J usage is TRBJ2-7; D is unresolved. Germline assignment: CDR1 LGHNA and CDR2 YSLEER. The CDR3 is made up of 14 amino acids. The CDR3 bases are TGCGCCAGCAACCAAGATACGTTATCCTACGAGCAGTACTTC. Its protein is CASNQDTLSYEQYF.

The chain employs TRBV19 and TRBJ1-5, with D possibly TRBD1 on 5 matching bases. V gave up 3 bases and J gave up 7 bases, with 13 bases separating them. The germline CDR1 and CDR2 sequences are LNHDA and SQIVND (reference sequence). The CDR3 is 14 amino acids. CDR3 in DNA: TGTGCCAGTAGTATGGGACGGTTCGGACAGCCCCAGCATTTT. Translation gives CASSMGRFGQPQHF.

The table lists this clonotype with many counts. The V call is TRBV12-3 or TRBV12-4, the J call TRBJ2-7; maybe TRBD2 (5 bases). Trimming stripped 3 bases from V and 0 bases from J, with 12 bases between. This CDR3 spans 15 amino acids. CDR3 amino acids: CASSFFGVSSYEQYF. The CDR3 DNA reads TGTGCCAGCAGTTTTTTCGGGGTTAGCTCCTACGAGCAGTACTTC.

This clonotype was seen a few times. The V and J genes are TRBV19 and TRBJ2-7; D is perhaps TRBD2 (6 bases). The CDR3 extends over 15 amino acids. CDR1 LNHDA and CDR2 SQIVND come from the germline V gene (reference sequence). Trimming shortened V by 6 bases and J by 2 bases, and 17 bases separated the two germline ends. CDR3 nucleotides: TGTGCCAGTAGCCGGGACTCACCTCCGCCCTACGAGCAGTACTTC. It specifies CASSRDSPPPYEQYF.

This clonotype is a singleton in its sample. This may come from a read error, since a much larger clone is one base off. The gene calls are TRBV24-1 and TRBJ2-3; 9 positions agree with TRBD1. The CDR3 length is 18 residues. CDR1 and CDR2 (germline): KGHDR, SFDVKD. This chain's CDR3 is CATGDPSGTGQSTDTQYF. For the CDR3, the DNA is TGTGCCACCGGTGATCCGTCCGGGACAGGGCAATCCACAGATACGCAGTATTTT.

This clonotype was picked up many times. This chain joins TRBV28 and TRBJ2-3; 11 nucleotides line up with TRBD1. With 4 bases clipped from V and 4 bases from J, the junction kept 4 bases outside the gene matches. The germline CDR1 and CDR2 sequences are MDHEN and SYDVKM. This CDR3 is 15 amino acids long. The CDR3 DNA reads as TGTGCCAGCAGTTGGGACAGGGGGACCCCAGATACGCAGTATTTT. It encodes CASSWDRGTPDTQYF.

This clonotype was found many times. The V call is TRBV12-3 or TRBV12-4, the J call TRBJ2-3; D unresolved. This CDR3 region has 15 residues. Deletions cut 1 base from V and 0 bases from J, with 8 bases between. The CDR3 DNA is TGTGCCAGCAGTTTAGGGCTAACTAGCACAGATACGCAGTATTTT. Protein: CASSLGLTSTDTQYF.

The chain has TRBV5-3 and TRBJ1-1; D is undetermined. TRBV5-3 is treated as an ORF (open reading frame) with a function not yet certain. The CDR3 is made up of 13 amino acids. Trimming stripped 8 bases from V and 3 bases from J, with 14 bases between. The CDR3 here is CASCPPGDTEAFF. The DNA of the CDR3 is TGTGCCAGCTGCCCTCCGGGCGACACTGAAGCTTTCTTT.

Points on this clonotype: Possible read error: a much larger clone is one base away. The chain uses TRBV7-9 and TRBJ2-5; D ambiguous. Germline assignment: CDR1 SEHNR and CDR2 FQNEAQ (reference sequence). The CDR3 covers 13 residues. With 1 base removed from V and 4 bases from J, the gap between germline ends came to 7 bases. The CDR3 DNA follows: TGTGCCAGCAGCTTAGTCAGACGAGAGACCCAGTACTTC. This sequence encodes CASSLVRRETQYF.

The sample holds a few counts of this clonotype. The rearrangement uses TRBV20-1 and TRBJ2-3, with unresolved D. The CDR3 runs to 16 residues. V was shortened by 2 bases and J by 2 bases, with 17 bases between the two germline ends. Germline loops: CDR1 DFQATT, CDR2 SNEGSKA (reference sequence). The CDR3 reads CSARILLGEITDTQYF. The CDR3 coding sequence is TGCAGTGCTAGAATCCTCCTTGGGGAAATCACAGATACGCAGTATTTT.

V and J are TRBV6-5 and TRBJ2-7; possibly TRBD1 for D (6 bases). The CDR3 consists of 14 residues. V lost 7 bases, J lost 11 bases, and 24 bases lay in between. The germline CDR1 and CDR2 sequences are MNHEY and SVGAGI. The CDR3 loop is CASKGQGLPGDEYF. The CDR3 coding sequence is TGTGCCAGCAAAGGGCAGGGGCTACCCGGAGATGAGTACTTC.

The rearrangement uses TRBV10-3 and TRBJ1-2; a weak D match, TRBD1 (5 bases). The germline V gene has CDR1 ENHRY and CDR2 SYGVKD. Trimming cost V 0 bases and J 5 bases, with 10 bases left between them. The CDR3 has 14 amino acids. The CDR3, as DNA: TGTGCCATCAGTGAGTCGGGGCAGGGTTATGGCTACACCTTC. This encodes CAISESGQGYGYTF.

This clonotype was recorded many times. The chain joins TRBV25-1 to TRBJ2-7; 7 bases are shared with TRBD1. Germline V lookup: CDR1 MGHDK, CDR2 SYGVNS. Trimming took 6 bases from V and 2 from J; bases not matched to a gene: 7. The CDR3 covers 14 residues. The CDR3 coding sequence is TGTGCCAGCAGGGGGACAGTTCGAACCTACGAGCAGTACTTC. It translates to CASRGTVRTYEQYF.